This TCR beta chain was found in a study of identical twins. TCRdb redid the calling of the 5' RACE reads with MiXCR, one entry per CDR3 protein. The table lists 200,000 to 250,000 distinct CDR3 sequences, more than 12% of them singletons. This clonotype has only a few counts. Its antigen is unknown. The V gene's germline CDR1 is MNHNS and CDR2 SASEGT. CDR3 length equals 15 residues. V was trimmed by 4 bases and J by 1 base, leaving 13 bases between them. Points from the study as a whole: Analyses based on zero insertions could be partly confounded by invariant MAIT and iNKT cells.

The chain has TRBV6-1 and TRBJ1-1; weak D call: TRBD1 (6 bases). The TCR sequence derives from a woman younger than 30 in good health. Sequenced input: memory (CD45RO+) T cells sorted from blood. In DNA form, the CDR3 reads TGTGCCAGCAGTGGTTTGGGGGGCTGGAACACTGAAGCTTTCTTT. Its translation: CASSGLGGWNTEAFF.